The 25 T cell receptor beta chains below come from one sample, sequenced in a study of naive and memory T cell subsets. An equimolar mix of two oligonucleotides served as the beta constant-region primer for TRBC1 and TRBC2. Four rounds of PCR amplified the ligated cDNA using nested alpha and beta constant-region primers plus SP2. Each CDR3 protein is one row after TCRdb ran MiXCR on the UMI-ligation and nested PCR reads. The sample has about 82,000 distinct CDR3 sequences; approximately 10% are singletons. Material for sequencing was naive CD8+ T cells from blood. These receptors were collected from a human donor in good health.

This clonotype was seen a few times. The CDR3 nucleotides are TGTGCCAGCAGTTACGCGGACGAGCAGTACTTC. Its protein is CASSYADEQYF. The chain carries TRBV6-6 and TRBJ2-7, with D uncertain. V was pared by 2 bases and J by 5 bases, with 4 bases between. Germline assignment: CDR1 MNHNY and CDR2 SVGAGI (reference sequence). The CDR3 has 11 residues.

This clonotype was recorded a few times. The J gene is TRBJ2-3, the V gene TRBV11-2; TRBD2 matches at 10 bases. The CDR3 extends over 15 amino acids. Germline lookup yields CDR1 SGHAT and CDR2 FQNNGV. The trim removed 8 bases at V and 3 bases at J, leaving 8 bases unmatched. CDR3 sequence (DNA): TGTGCCAGCGCCGATCTAGCGGGGGAAACAGATACGCAGTATTTT. Its translation: CASADLAGETDTQYF.

The rearrangement links TRBV7-9 to TRBJ2-3; TRBD2 matches 14 bases. Germline CDR1 and CDR2: SEHNR and FQNEAQ (reference sequence). This CDR3 has 17 amino acids. Germline trimming cut 3 bases from V and 5 bases from J; bases unmatched to any gene: 7. The CDR3 region has the DNA TGTGCCAGCAGCTTCCCGGGACTAGCGGGAGAGGAAGATACGCAGTATTTT. Amino acids: CASSFPGLAGEEDTQYF.

This clonotype was seen at least ten times. The V and J genes are TRBV29-1 and TRBJ2-1; the match to TRBD1 covers 7 bases. The CDR3 contains 14 residues. The V gene end was trimmed by 4 bases and the J gene end by 3 bases; junction bases not matched to a gene: 6. From germline, CDR1 is SQVTM and CDR2 ANQGSEA. CDR3 DNA: TGCAGCGTTGCGTATGGGACAGACTACAATGAGCAGTTCTTC. Translating it yields CSVAYGTDYNEQFF.

The rearrangement links TRBV28 to TRBJ2-4; 11 bases match TRBD2. With 1 base clipped from V and 1 base from J, the junction kept 6 bases outside the gene matches. The germline V gene has CDR1 MDHEN and CDR2 SYDVKM. The CDR3 has 18 residues. The DNA of the CDR3 is TGTGCCAGCAGTTTATCTCTAGCGGGAGGACGGGCCAAAAACATTCAGTACTTC. Amino acids: CASSLSLAGGRAKNIQYF.

This clonotype has only a few counts. This chain joins TRBV6-2 or TRBV6-3 and TRBJ2-7; no firm D call. The CDR3 extends over 13 amino acids. Trimming took off 2 bases at V and 3 bases at J, with 8 bases between the two ends. Germline V gives CDR1 MNHEY, CDR2 SVGEGT. Written as DNA, the CDR3 is TGTGCCAGCAGTTACCTGACGGACTACGAGCAGTACTTC. Protein product: CASSYLTDYEQYF.

This clonotype was picked up a small number of times. This chain connects TRBV7-3 to TRBJ2-1; 9 bases fit TRBD1. Germline loops: CDR1 SGHTA, CDR2 FQGTGA. This CDR3 comprises 15 residues. V shed 5 bases, J shed 5 bases, and the junction held 7 bases outside the gene matches. The DNA of the CDR3 is TGTGCCAGCAGCCAAACAGGGGGCACTAACAATGAGCAGTTCTTC. Translated, it gives CASSQTGGTNNEQFF.

CDR3 region: CSVELRQGAPGELFF. In DNA, the CDR3 is TGCAGCGTTGAACTACGGCAGGGGGCCCCCGGGGAGCTGTTTTTT. The chain has TRBV29-1 and TRBJ2-2; TRBD1 matches at 8 bases. This CDR3 region has 15 residues. Trimming at V came to 2 bases and at J to 6 bases, leaving 8 bases not matched to a gene. Germline V gene data show CDR1 as SQVTM and CDR2 as ANQGSEA.

This clonotype appeared many times. V and J are TRBV10-3 and TRBJ2-7; TRBD1 agrees at 7 bases. CDR1 and CDR2 (germline): ENHRY, SYGVKD. This CDR3 is built from 13 residues. V lost 6 bases to trimming and J lost 1 base; unmatched junction nucleotides: 3. The CDR3 DNA sequence: TGTGCCATCAGCTGGGACAGTTCCTACGAGCAGTACTTC. Encoded protein: CAISWDSSYEQYF.

The V and J genes are TRBV15 and TRBJ1-5, with unresolved D. Germline V gene data show CDR1 as LNHNV and CDR2 as YYDKDF (reference sequence). V dropped 4 bases and J dropped 2 bases, with 15 bases sitting between them. This CDR3 has 16 amino acids. This chain's CDR3 is CATSNSRATGNQPQHF. The DNA for the CDR3 is TGTGCCACCAGCAATTCCCGGGCCACGGGCAATCAGCCCCAGCATTTT.

The rearrangement joins TRBV7-9 to TRBJ1-4; D is uncertain. The CDR3 has 16 amino acids. The ends were cut back, 4 bases at V and 7 bases at J, with 19 bases in the middle. The germline V gene has CDR1 SEHNR and CDR2 FQNEAQ (reference sequence). In DNA form, the CDR3 reads TGTGCCAGCAGCTCGAGACTAGCGGGAGATGGTGAAAAACTGTTTTTT. It specifies CASSSRLAGDGEKLFF. The variable domain in full, with the rest retrieved from reference TRBV7-9 and TRBJ1-4, is DTGVSQNPRHKITKRGQNVTFRCDPISEHNRLYWYRQTLGQGPEFLTYFQNEAQLEKSRLLSDRFSAERPKGSFSTLEIQRTEQGDSAMYLCASSSRLAGDGEKLFFGSGTQLSVL.

This clonotype came up many times. This chain links TRBV6-6 with TRBJ2-2; D not resolved. V shed 2 bases and J shed 0 bases, with 10 bases lying between them. The V gene's germline CDR1 is MNHNY and CDR2 SVGAGI (reference sequence). There are 16 residues in the CDR3. The CDR3 protein is CASSYPAGTNTGELFF. The CDR3 nucleotides are TGTGCCAGCAGTTACCCGGCAGGCACGAACACCGGGGAGCTGTTTTTT.

This clonotype was observed many times. The genes are TRBV7-6 and TRBJ2-5; the D call may be TRBD1 or TRBD2 (6 bases each). This CDR3 spans 13 amino acids. The V gene lost 3 bases and the J gene lost 3 bases, with 8 bases spanning the gap. Germline V gene sequence: CDR1 SGHVS, CDR2 FNYEAQ. The CDR3 sequence is CASSFRGEETQYF. The CDR3 DNA follows: TGTGCCAGCAGCTTTAGGGGGGAAGAGACCCAGTACTTC.

The sample holds many counts of this clonotype. The chain recombines TRBV12-3 or TRBV12-4 with TRBJ2-2, with 15 bases aligning to TRBD2. Trimming removed 1 base from V and 0 bases from J; junction bases left unmatched: 0. The CDR3 length is 18 residues. This CDR3 is CASSLGTSGRANTGELFF. CDR3 nucleotides: TGTGCCAGCAGTTTAGGGACTAGCGGGAGGGCGAACACCGGGGAGCTGTTTTTT.

This clonotype came up many times. This chain connects TRBV20-1 to TRBJ1-1; TRBD1 matches at 11 bases. The CDR3 is made up of 12 amino acids. CDR1 is DFQATT and CDR2 is SNEGSKA in the germline V gene (reference sequence). Trimming at V came to 5 bases and at J to 4 bases, leaving 0 bases not matched to a gene. In DNA, the CDR3 is TGCAGTGCTGGGACAGGGGGCACTGAAGCTTTCTTT. The encoded protein is CSAGTGGTEAFF.

The chain carries TRBV12-3 or TRBV12-4 and TRBJ1-2; D is uncertain. The CDR3 spans 14 residues. The ends were cut back, 2 bases at V and 4 bases at J, with 11 bases in the middle. The CDR3 loop reads CASSLSLAVYGYTF. DNA of the CDR3: TGTGCCAGCAGTTTAAGTTTGGCGGTCTATGGCTACACCTTC.

As regards this clonotype: Given a much more abundant clone one base away, this may be a read error. The gene calls are TRBV7-9 and TRBJ2-1; the D call may be TRBD1 or TRBD2 (5 bases each). The CDR3 totals 15 residues. Germline CDR1 SEHNR, CDR2 FQNEAQ (reference sequence). CDR3 loop: CASTSSRDLGDEEFF. In nucleotides, the CDR3 is TGTGCCAGCACCTCCTCACGGGACCTAGGGGATGAGGAGTTCTTC.

The table lists this clonotype with many counts. The chain carries TRBV29-1 and TRBJ1-1; no clear D. Germline V gene data show CDR1 as SQVTM and CDR2 as ANQGSEA. The CDR3 consists of 12 residues. Trimming shortened V by 4 bases and J by 2 bases, and 8 bases separated the two germline ends. The CDR3 loop reads CSVVAENTEAFF. The CDR3 nucleotides are TGCAGCGTTGTGGCAGAAAACACTGAAGCTTTCTTT.

This rearrangement joins TRBV4-1 to TRBJ1-4; TRBD1 matches 8 bases. Germline CDR1 MGHRA, CDR2 YSYEKL. With V trimmed by 5 bases and J by 2 bases, 4 bases remained unmatched. This CDR3 has 15 amino acids. CDR3 amino acids: CASSTRQGTNEKLFF. CDR3 coding DNA: TGCGCCAGCAGCACCAGACAGGGGACTAATGAAAAACTGTTTTTT.

This clonotype came up a few times. The chain recombines TRBV6-2 or TRBV6-3 with TRBJ1-4, with D tentatively TRBD1 (5 bases). There are 13 residues in the CDR3. Per germline, CDR1 MNHEY and CDR2 SVGEGT. V lost 5 bases, J lost 7 bases, and 11 bases lay in between. This chain's CDR3 is CASSRDGSEKLFF. As DNA, the CDR3 is TGTGCCAGCAGTAGGGACGGATCTGAAAAACTGTTTTTT.

This clonotype was seen at least ten times. The gene calls are TRBV14 and TRBJ2-7, with 7 bases that match TRBD2. CDR3 length: 16 residues. Germline loops: CDR1 SGHDN, CDR2 FVKESK. V dropped 0 bases and J dropped 6; count of bases not matched to a gene: 11. CDR3 loop: CASSQEKNGWGGEQYF. The CDR3 region has the DNA TGTGCCAGCAGCCAAGAGAAGAACGGATGGGGGGGCGAGCAGTACTTC.

Points on this clonotype: One end of the junction fails to match germline, which may point to a read error. This sequence joins TRBV2 and TRBJ1-2; possible D gene TRBD1, 5 bases. Germline values: CDR1 SNHLY, CDR2 FYNNEI. The CDR3 covers 13 residues. The CDR3 DNA reads as TGTGCCAGAAGTGAGGGGACCCTCTATGGCTACACCTTC. It codes for CARSEGTLYGYTF.

This chain links TRBV20-1 with TRBJ2-7; perhaps TRBD2 as D (6 bases). Germline lookup yields CDR1 DFQATT and CDR2 SNEGSKA (reference sequence). Trimming stripped 3 bases from V and 0 bases from J, with 12 bases between. The length of the CDR3 is 14 residues. The CDR3 loop is CSASIQEGSYEQYF. CDR3 bases: TGCAGTGCTAGTATCCAGGAGGGCTCCTACGAGCAGTACTTC.

This clonotype was counted between two and nine times. This chain joins TRBV6-2 or TRBV6-3 and TRBJ2-7; perhaps D is TRBD1 or TRBD2 (5 bases each). Germline V gene data show CDR1 as MNHEY and CDR2 as SVGEGT. The V end was cut by 6 bases, the J end by 4 bases, with 16 bases between. This CDR3 is 14 amino acids long. The chain's CDR3 is CASRGAAGMYEQYF. As DNA, the CDR3 is TGTGCCAGCAGGGGAGCCGCAGGGATGTACGAGCAGTACTTC.

This clonotype was recorded many times. The V gene is TRBV27, the J gene TRBJ2-1; a weak D match, TRBD2 (5 bases). V lost 1 base, J lost 7 bases, and 17 bases lay in between. The CDR3 loop spans 16 amino acids. CDR1 MNHEY and CDR2 SMNVEV come from the germline V gene (reference sequence). CDR3 in DNA: TGTGCCAGCAGTTTATGGAAGGGAGTTAGGAGGAATGAGCAGTTCTTC. It translates to CASSLWKGVRRNEQFF.